This T cell receptor beta chain was documented in a study of blood T cell repertoires in COVID-19 (TCRdb year 2020). Study-wide context: Samples from collaborators originated in the United States, Italy and Spain and spanned both the acute and convalescent phases of COVID-19. The prospective study material was composed of cDNA or gDNA derived from T cells, B-cell-depleted T cells, or PBMCs. The dataset comprised deeply sampled blood TCRbeta repertoires from subjects exposed to, actively infected with, or recovered from COVID-19. The repertoires were released in a freely available public database intended as a resource for research on the immune response to SARS-CoV-2. The samples were drawn from two sources: the first 160 participants of the ongoing ImmuneRACE study, and 1,000 to 1,500 subjects contributed by 6 global collaborators. The sample metadata nearly always contained a de-identified subject ID, COVID-19 status, age in years and sex. Where available, HLA class I and class II types were taken from metadata supplied by the sample provider and were not determined by assay-based typing. The investigation overall reported the following: The quantity of clinical and demographic metadata differed by source and by participant and was supplied without curation.

TCRbeta CDR3 regions were amplified from genomic DNA by means of the immunoSEQ Assay, a bias-controlled multiplex PCR. On the study's bioinformatics: The number of nucleated cells in each sample was estimated from the amplification of reference gene primers within the assay. To quantify the absolute abundance of each unique TCRbeta CDR3 rearrangement, sequence reads were collapsed and filtered. Productive Simpson clonality was computed per sample as the square root of Simpson's diversity index over productive rearrangements. In its TCRdb copy, this immuneACCESS table keeps in-frame sequences only and misses some clones. Where compared with another copy, unresolved V genes explain less than half of these, and the others have no known cause. D and trimming come from the DNA, and the V and J calls and clone size come from that table. In all, the sample holds about 190,000 clones, and around 80% of those were seen once. The ten largest make up around an eighth of the sample.

The CDR3 covers 13 residues, taking in both the cysteine and the phenylalanine. Only CDR3 DNA is held: 39 bases, read in frame from base 1. A distance of 10 bases separates the germline ends of V and J, which lose 5 bases and 6 bases respectively. For CDR1 and CDR2, the germline V gene lists MGHRA and YSYEKL. This clone was picked up many times. Its antigen is unknown. There are no base qualities to consult, and no much larger clone falls within one base. Whole blood was collected in K2EDTA tubes by collaborating institutions according to the institutions' own protocols. For TCRbeta analysis, collaborators shipped samples as frozen whole blood, isolated PBMCs, or DNA extracted from either of those sample types.

The sequenced material came from peripheral blood. This TCR was sampled from a man aged 25 to 40 with active or convalescent COVID-19. The chain is made from TRBV4-1 and TRBJ2-2; no D gene is confidently identified. The CDR3 region: CASSFPPAGELFF. The nucleotide sequence is TGCGCCAGCAGCTTCCCGCCGGCCGGGGAGCTGTTTTTT.